This T cell receptor (beta chain) emerged from a study of blood T cell repertoires in COVID-19. The wider study: Samples came from the United States, Italy and Spain, spanning acute and convalescent COVID-19. Sources were T cells, B-cell-depleted T cells, or PBMCs; the material itself was cDNA or gDNA.

Original processing methods: Counts of nucleated cells, estimated from reference gene primer amplification, were obtained. Sequenced by immunoSEQ multiplex PCR; TCRdb stores in-frame clones only, minus some. The V and J calls and clone size are taken from that table; D and trimming were inferred from the DNA. This repertoire shows fewer than 250,000 clones, about nine tenths found once; its top ten account for approximately 0.75%. CDR1 is ENHRY and CDR2 is SYGVKD in the germline V gene. The CDR3 contains 16 residues. V lost 3 bases, J lost 5 bases, and 11 bases stayed unmatched. The sample was peripheral blood. V gene TRBV10-3 combines with J gene TRBJ2-5; 8 nucleotides line up with TRBD2. This receptor was obtained from a woman aged 70-85 years with acute or convalescent COVID-19. Here the CDR3 reads CAISDLAGSAVETQYF. DNA for the CDR3: TGTGCCATCAGTGACCTAGCGGGCTCAGCGGTGGAGACCCAGTACTTC.